This note documents a single T cell receptor beta chain sequence. Its binding antigen is unknown. No clone much larger than this one lies a single base away; base qualities are absent. The data are from a study of T cell responses to AZD1222 COVID-19 vaccine (TCRdb year 2021). Regarding the study in general: AZD1222 recipients given second doses at about 4 weeks or at about 12 weeks were pooled, since spike-specific TCR depth and breadth were not found to differ between the two schedules. Trial participants were enrolled by age into 18-55, 56-69 and 70-plus year subgroups, with about 150, 27 and 61 TCR-sequenced participants respectively. A total of about 230 trial participants underwent TCR sequencing, of whom about 210 received two doses of AZD1222 and about 25 received two doses of the MenACWY control vaccine.

Study-wide conclusions, independent of this receptor: The whole spike protein was spanned by vaccine-associated CD4 TCRs, and dominant responses were seen in regions 160-218 and 743-854. Nearly half of unique spike-specific TCRs reportedly recognized epitopes outside regions mutated in the B.1.351 and B.1.1.7 variants. Only a handful of AZD1222 recipients were SARS-CoV-2 seropositive at baseline, limiting conclusions about previously exposed vaccinees. After two AZD1222 doses, spike-specific TCR breadth and depth were significantly higher than at day 0 and than in MenACWY recipients. Participants were mostly white British, with more females than males. The authors suggested clonal diversity may have been underestimated. In the small 56-69-year group, the increase in depth fell short of significance, most likely because of low power. Because no day 14 peak-response samples were available, the repertoires could be characterized only after the peak T cell response.

The CDR3 regions of human TCRbeta chains were subjected to immunosequencing. The authors' pipeline ran thus. TCRs in the repertoires were compared against a reference library of SARS-CoV-2-specific TCRs that had been generated with the MIRA antigen-specificity platform. Breadth meant the fraction of unique TCRs that were SARS-CoV-2-associated, whereas depth meant the fraction of total T cells that were SARS-CoV-2-associated. Each spike-specific TCR was assigned to its reactive spike region and to a CD4 or CD8 class using the MIRA data. Log10-transformed breadth and depth values were compared by one-way ANOVA with Sidak's multiple comparisons tests. As stored in TCRdb, this immuneACCESS dataset retains in-frame rearrangements with V and J assigned. A fraction of the clones does not appear; measured against another copy, unresolved V genes explain less than half of the discrepancy, and the remainder lacks a known reason. The V and J calls and the clone size are those of that table, but D and trimming were determined from the DNA. The sample includes more than 150,000 clones, with 88% observed a single time. Jointly, the top ten make up 0.4% to 0.5% of the sample.

The CDR3, from cysteine to phenylalanine, totals 14 residues. This entry keeps only the CDR3 DNA: 42 bases, framed from base 1. As encoded in the germline V gene (reference sequence), CDR1 is SEHNR while CDR2 is FQNEAQ. Trimmed from V: 2 bases; trimmed from J: 4 bases; junction bases lacking a gene match: 4. The time point label on this specimen signifies: baseline before first vaccination. Vaccinee samples came from UK trials COV001 and COV002, including a single-blind randomized controlled phase 2/3 trial of AZD1222 (ChAdOx1 nCoV-19) in healthy adults. Trial participant PBMC samples were collected at day 0 and day 28 after the second dose for TCRbeta chain sequencing.

The chain uses TRBV7-9 and TRBJ1-2, with TRBD1 identical over 7 junction bases. Sequenced material: peripheral blood, taken on day 0 of AZD1222 vaccination. The TCR originated in an adult in good health. CDR3 region: CASSLQGVGYGYTF. The nucleotide sequence reads TGTGCCAGCAGCTTACAGGGGGTAGGCTATGGCTACACCTTC.